The 31 T cell receptor beta chains listed next were all sequenced from one sample in a study of response to subunit inactivated influenza vaccine. TCRdb re-called the RT-PCR reads with MiXCR, one entry per CDR3 protein. The sample shows 650,000 to 800,000 distinct CDR3 sequences, more than 11% of them seen only once. This material consisted of PBMCs from blood, taken around two weeks before vaccination. The receptor source for this set is a man in his forties or fifties who received an inactivated influenza vaccine.

This clonotype was counted only a few times. The DNA for the CDR3 is TGTGCCAGCAGCGCTATACAGGGAAGCACAGATACGCAGTATTTT. Translation: CASSAIQGSTDTQYF. The chain recombines TRBV9 with TRBJ2-3; D is perhaps TRBD1 (6 bases). CDR1 and CDR2 (germline): SGDLS, YYNGEE. Trimming took off 3 bases at V and 0 bases at J, with 11 bases between the two ends. This CDR3 has 15 residues.

The chain links TRBV20-1 to TRBJ1-5, with D possibly matching TRBD1 (5 bases). Germline loops: CDR1 DFQATT, CDR2 SNEGSKA (reference sequence). The CDR3 has 16 residues. V was clipped by 5 bases and J by 1 base, with 18 bases between them. In nucleotides, the CDR3 is TGCAGTGCTCAGTGGGGGGTGGTGACAAGCAATCAGCCCCAGCATTTT. Its translation: CSAQWGVVTSNQPQHF.

This clonotype was observed many times. V is TRBV18 and J is TRBJ2-5, with no clear D. The germline gives CDR1 KGHSH, CDR2 LQKENI. The CDR3 runs to 14 residues. The V end lost 1 base, the J end lost 3 bases, and 9 bases lay between the germline ends. The DNA for the CDR3 is TGTGCCAGCTCACCACTACAAATGAAAGAGACCCAGTACTTC. Its protein is CASSPLQMKETQYF.

This clonotype was found a few times. The J gene is TRBJ2-7, the V gene TRBV18, with 7 bases fitting TRBD1. CDR3 length: 13 amino acids. J was trimmed by 6 bases and V by 3 bases; bases with no gene match: 5. The germline V gene encodes CDR1 KGHSH and CDR2 LQKENI. The CDR3 is CASSPTDRVEQYF. DNA of the CDR3: TGTGCCAGCTCACCCACCGACAGGGTCGAGCAGTACTTC.

The chain combines TRBV4-3 with TRBJ1-5; 11 bases fit TRBD1. Trimming took 4 bases from V and 7 from J; bases not matched to a gene: 9. The CDR3 extends over 16 amino acids. Germline values: CDR1 LGHNA, CDR2 YSLEER. For the CDR3, the DNA is TGCGCCAGCAGCCTAACTCGGACAGGGGGCCTGCAGCCCCAGCATTTT. Residues: CASSLTRTGGLQPQHF.

The V and J genes are TRBV20-1 and TRBJ2-1; 16 bases are shared with TRBD2. This CDR3 comprises 14 residues. Germline V gene lookup returns CDR1 DFQATT and CDR2 SNEGSKA (reference sequence). With 5 bases clipped from V and 12 bases from J, the junction kept 7 bases outside the gene matches. The DNA of the CDR3 is TGCAGTGCTTCGACCGGGACTAGCGGGAGGGGGCAGTTCTTC. Translated, it gives CSASTGTSGRGQFF.

The chain links TRBV10-3 to TRBJ1-1; 9 nucleotides match TRBD1. Germline CDR1 is ENHRY and CDR2 is SYGVKD. V trimming: 4 bases; J trimming: 5 bases; junction bases outside the gene matches: 8. The CDR3 spans 15 residues. As DNA, the CDR3 is TGTGCCATCAGTGCGGCGACAGGGGGAAGTACTGAAGCTTTCTTT. It codes for CAISAATGGSTEAFF.

The V call is TRBV7-9, the J call TRBJ1-4; D is undetermined. Germline V gene data show CDR1 as SEHNR and CDR2 as FQNEAQ (reference sequence). The CDR3 extends over 15 amino acids. V was trimmed by 5 bases and J by 0 bases, leaving 10 bases between them. DNA for the CDR3: TGTGCCAGCAGCCTGGAAGTTGCAACTAATGAAAAACTGTTTTTT. Protein sequence: CASSLEVATNEKLFF.

This clonotype has only a few counts. The chain links TRBV5-1 to TRBJ2-3; 7 bases are shared with TRBD2. The CDR3 is 16 amino acids. The ends lost 4 bases at V and 0 bases at J; junction bases unmatched: 8. CDR1 is SGHRS and CDR2 is YFSETQ in the germline V gene. CDR3 coding DNA: TGCGCCAGCAGCCGGGGGGACTCAATAAGCACAGATACGCAGTATTTT. Its protein is CASSRGDSISTDTQYF. The full variable domain, with the rest looked up from reference TRBV5-1 and TRBJ2-3, is KAGVTQTPRYLIKTRGQQVTLSCSPISGHRSVSWYQQTPGQGLQFLFEYFSETQRNKGNFPGRFSGRQFSNSRSEMNVSTLELGDSALYLCASSRGDSISTDTQYFGPGTRLTVL.

This clonotype occurred a few times. This chain connects TRBV5-1 to TRBJ1-1, with 9 bases aligning to TRBD1. The CDR3 contains 15 residues. The germline gives CDR1 SGHRS, CDR2 YFSETQ. Trimming cost V 4 bases and J 6 bases; bases outside gene matches: 10. The CDR3 region is CASSLTTGGFAEAFF. The CDR3 region has the DNA TGCGCCAGCAGCCTAACCACAGGGGGCTTCGCTGAAGCTTTCTTT.

A few counts support this clonotype. J is TRBJ2-7 and V is TRBV12-3 or TRBV12-4; tentatively, D is TRBD2 (7 bases). The ends were cut back, 3 bases at V and 0 bases at J, with 15 bases in the middle. The CDR3 consists of 16 residues. CDR3 loop: CASSFSQGRGSYEQYF. The CDR3 DNA sequence: TGTGCCAGCAGTTTTTCCCAGGGGAGGGGCTCCTACGAGCAGTACTTC.

There are a few counts of this clonotype. The CDR3 loop is CASSPLQGSETQYF. Written as DNA, the CDR3 is TGTGCCAGCAGTCCGTTACAGGGTTCAGAGACCCAGTACTTC. The chain uses TRBV27 and TRBJ2-5, with D tentatively TRBD1 (6 bases). Trimming took 5 bases from V and 4 from J, leaving 14 bases between them. The CDR3 consists of 14 residues. Looked up from germline, CDR1 is MNHEY and CDR2 is SMNVEV (reference sequence).

This clonotype was seen only a few times. This chain connects TRBV12-3 or TRBV12-4 to TRBJ2-3; tentative D call: TRBD1 (6 bases). The ends were cut back, 3 bases at V and 5 bases at J, with 12 bases in the middle. CDR3 length: 14 amino acids. The CDR3 reads CASSLSTGIDTQYF. For the CDR3, the DNA is TGTGCCAGCAGTTTGTCTACAGGGATAGATACGCAGTATTTT.

The chain joins TRBV29-1 to TRBJ2-3; no clear D. The CDR3 runs to 13 residues. Germline CDR1 is SQVTM and CDR2 is ANQGSEA. V dropped 4 bases and J dropped 0 bases, with 8 bases sitting between them. The CDR3 DNA follows: TGCAGCGTTGCGACGACTAGCACAGATACGCAGTATTTT. Its translation: CSVATTSTDTQYF.

This clonotype occurred many times. The V gene is TRBV4-3, the J gene TRBJ2-7, with 8 bases matching TRBD2. From germline, CDR1 is LGHNA and CDR2 YSLEER. Trimming cost V 1 base and J 4 bases; bases outside gene matches: 6. The CDR3 has 15 amino acids. CDR3 region: CASSQGTSTVYEQYF. The CDR3 bases are TGCGCCAGCAGCCAAGGGACTAGCACCGTATACGAGCAGTACTTC.

The genes are TRBV11-2 and TRBJ2-3; D remains ambiguous. Germline CDR1 reads SGHAT; CDR2 reads FQNNGV. The CDR3 totals 13 residues. Trimming stripped 5 bases from V and 2 bases from J, with 8 bases between. The CDR3 is CASSLSPTDTQYF. The CDR3 DNA is TGTGCCAGCAGCCTGTCCCCCACAGATACGCAGTATTTT.

This clonotype was observed at least ten times. J is TRBJ2-7 and V is TRBV7-2; TRBD1 is a possible D gene (6 bases). V lost 1 base and J lost 7, with 11 bases in between. Germline lookup yields CDR1 SGHTA and CDR2 FQGNSA. The CDR3 is 13 amino acids. As DNA, the CDR3 is TGTGCCAGCAGCTTAGAGGGGGAAAATGAGCAGTACTTC. This encodes CASSLEGENEQYF. Together with reference TRBV7-2 and TRBJ2-7, the CDR3 gives the full variable domain: GAGVSQSPSNKVTEKGKDVELRCDPISGHTALYWYRQSLGQGLEFLIYFQGNSAPDKSGLPSDRFSAERTGGSVSTLTIQRTQQEDSAVYLCASSLEGENEQYFGPGTRLTVT.

This clonotype was seen many times. V is TRBV10-3 and J is TRBJ2-1; 7 bases line up with TRBD1. CDR1 ENHRY and CDR2 SYGVKD come from the germline V gene. The length of the CDR3 is 14 residues. The V and J ends lost 5 bases and 2 bases, in that order; junction bases with no gene match: 3. CDR3 bases: TGTGCCATCAGTAGACAGGGCGCCTACAATGAGCAGTTCTTC. It specifies CAISRQGAYNEQFF.

The chain uses TRBV30 and TRBJ1-5; unclear D gene. Trimming took 3 bases from V and 7 from J, leaving 19 bases between them. This CDR3 region has 15 residues. Germline CDR1 GTSNPN, CDR2 SVGIG (reference sequence). CDR3 in DNA: TGTGCCTGGAGCCTTGGGTCATACAAAGGGCAGCCCCAGCATTTT. Amino acid sequence: CAWSLGSYKGQPQHF.

This clonotype came up once. This chain joins TRBV5-3 and TRBJ1-1; D unresolved. TRBV5-3 is designated an ORF whose function remains uncertain. The CDR3 spans 14 residues. Trimming removed 9 bases at V and 0 bases at J, with 15 bases between. This CDR3 is CAMSFGLMNTEAFF. The DNA for the CDR3 is TGTGCCATGAGCTTCGGGCTCATGAACACTGAAGCTTTCTTT.

This clonotype was seen more than once but under ten times. The chain is built from TRBV20-1 and TRBJ2-2; D remains unclear. Germline CDR1 and CDR2: DFQATT and SNEGSKA (reference sequence). V shed 5 bases and J shed 6 bases, with 7 bases lying between them. The CDR3 is made up of 11 amino acids. The CDR3 DNA is TGCAGTGCTGACGTATCCGGGGAGCTGTTTTTT. It codes for CSADVSGELFF.

V usage is TRBV3-1 and J usage is TRBJ1-6, with D possibly being TRBD1 (5 bases). The CDR3 runs 14 residues. Germline values: CDR1 LGHDT, CDR2 YNNKEL (reference sequence). Trimming removed 1 base at V and 9 bases at J, with 10 bases between. The CDR3 bases are TGTGCCAGCAGCCAAGGCAGGGAAAGTTCACCCCTCCACTTT. Its translation: CASSQGRESSPLHF.

The CDR3 DNA reads TGCAGTGCTAACCGGTACAATGAGCAGTTCTTC. Translated, it gives CSANRYNEQFF. V usage is TRBV20-1 and J usage is TRBJ2-1; D call uncertain. The CDR3 runs to 11 residues. Germline assignment: CDR1 DFQATT and CDR2 SNEGSKA (reference sequence). V was trimmed by 4 bases and J by 4 bases, leaving 5 bases between them.

The chain combines TRBV5-1 with TRBJ1-2, with D possibly being TRBD1 (5 bases). Looked up from germline, CDR1 is SGHRS and CDR2 is YFSETQ. The ends were cut back, 5 bases at V and 1 base at J, with 15 bases in the middle. The CDR3 length is 15 residues. CDR3 DNA sequence: TGCGCCAGCAGGTATACCGGGACCTTTAACTATGGCTACACCTTC. This sequence encodes CASRYTGTFNYGYTF. The full variable domain, with the rest looked up from reference TRBV5-1 and TRBJ1-2, is KAGVTQTPRYLIKTRGQQVTLSCSPISGHRSVSWYQQTPGQGLQFLFEYFSETQRNKGNFPGRFSGRQFSNSRSEMNVSTLELGDSALYLCASRYTGTFNYGYTFGSGTRLTVV.

In this sample, this clonotype turned up many times. This sequence joins TRBV5-6 and TRBJ2-5; 7 nucleotides agree with TRBD1. The trim removed 4 bases at V and 1 base at J, leaving 7 bases unmatched. Germline CDR1 reads SGHDT; CDR2 reads YYEEEE. The length of the CDR3 is 15 residues. The CDR3 sequence is CASSDSGQSQETQYF. CDR3 DNA: TGTGCCAGCAGCGATTCGGGACAGAGCCAAGAGACCCAGTACTTC.

This clonotype came up a few times. The rearrangement uses TRBV7-9 and TRBJ2-1, with 9 bases that match TRBD2. Losses at the gene ends were 5 bases for V and 0 bases for J; bases not matched to a gene: 5. This CDR3 contains 16 residues. Germline V gene lookup returns CDR1 SEHNR and CDR2 FQNEAQ (reference sequence). The CDR3 protein is CASSPQRGASYNEQFF. CDR3 in DNA: TGTGCCAGCAGCCCCCAGCGGGGGGCCTCCTACAATGAGCAGTTCTTC.

This clonotype occurred a few times. This chain uses TRBV11-2 with TRBJ2-7; possible D gene TRBD2, 6 bases. CDR3 length: 18 residues. Germline CDR1 and CDR2: SGHAT and FQNNGV. Trimming removed 0 bases at V and 3 bases at J, with 21 bases between. The CDR3 nucleotides read TGTGCCAGCAGCTTAGAATTATTCGTTGGGGGAGGACACTACGAGCAGTACTTC. This codes for CASSLELFVGGGHYEQYF.

This clonotype has a handful of counts. The J gene is TRBJ2-4, the V gene TRBV20-1; a weak D match, TRBD1 (6 bases). CDR3 length: 12 amino acids. Germline values: CDR1 DFQATT, CDR2 SNEGSKA (reference sequence). V lost 3 bases and J lost 11, with 14 bases in between. This chain's CDR3 is CSASGGRLLQYF. Written as DNA, the CDR3 is TGCAGTGCTAGTGGGGGCAGGCTCCTTCAGTACTTC.

This clonotype was observed a few times. The chain has TRBV15 and TRBJ2-1, with D perhaps TRBD1 (5 bases). Looked up from germline, CDR1 is LNHNV and CDR2 is YYDKDF (reference sequence). The V end lost 1 base, the J end lost 8 bases, and 12 bases lay between the germline ends. The CDR3 length is 14 residues. In nucleotides, the CDR3 is TGTGCCACCAGCAGAGGAAGGGGTCTGGATGAGCAGTTCTTC. Amino acids: CATSRGRGLDEQFF.

This clonotype was seen a handful of times. The V and J genes are TRBV20-1 and TRBJ2-1; perhaps TRBD1 as D (6 bases). The CDR3 has 14 amino acids. Trimming cost V 4 bases and J 3 bases, with 13 bases left between them. Germline values: CDR1 DFQATT, CDR2 SNEGSKA (reference sequence). DNA of the CDR3: TGCAGTGCTACCTCGGACAGTAACTACAATGAGCAGTTCTTC. This encodes CSATSDSNYNEQFF.

This clonotype came up a few times. The gene calls are TRBV12-3 or TRBV12-4 and TRBJ2-5, with TRBD2 matching 11 bases. Trimming cost V 2 bases and J 3 bases; bases outside gene matches: 5. The CDR3 has 16 residues. CDR3 sequence reads: CASSLRLAGGKETQYF. The CDR3 DNA reads as TGTGCCAGCAGTTTAAGGCTAGCGGGAGGAAAAGAGACCCAGTACTTC.